In its sample, the clone carrying this T cell receptor (beta chain) is large (0.1 to 1%). Its antigen is unidentified. TCRdb reprocessed the PCR reads via MiXCR. The table has 3,500 to 5,000 clones, less than 25% seen once. This CDR3 has 15 amino acids. Germline loops: CDR1 LNHNV, CDR2 YYDKDF (reference sequence). With V trimmed by 3 bases and J by 4 bases, 0 bases remained unmatched. The source of the sample is a study of metastatic and nonmetastatic thyroid tumors. Study-level information: For malignant and benign thyroid patients, tumor or nodule tissue and blood were the sources whose repertoires were compared.

Patients underwent thyroid surgery, and none had received any treatment before it. Study-level results: It was reported that TCR beta diversity was significantly higher in malignant thyroid tumors than benign nodules, in blood and tumor.

The clonotype comes from a male donor with papillary thyroid cancer or a benign thyroid nodule (not recorded which). Some clones in this sample may be carry-over from other donors' samples. V is TRBV15 and J is TRBJ2-1; 13 bases fit TRBD2. Input material: tumor tissue. CDR3 sequence: CATSRGLAGYNEQFF. As DNA, the CDR3 is TGTGCCACCAGCAGGGGACTAGCGGGATACAATGAGCAGTTCTTC.